Listed here are 18 T cell receptor beta chains from one sample, sequenced in a study of blood T cell repertoires in COVID-19. The data were produced by immunoSEQ multiplex PCR, yet TCRdb's version contains in-frame clones alone and is incomplete. The sample shows some 520,000 clones, about 88% of them seen only once. The specimen was peripheral blood. Source of these receptors: a man aged 18 to 30 with COVID-19, enrolled during active disease.

V is TRBV5-6 and J is TRBJ1-6; 8 nucleotides agree with TRBD1. Germline V gives CDR1 SGHDT, CDR2 YYEEEE. The CDR3 covers 15 residues. V lost 4 bases to trimming and J lost 7 bases; unmatched junction nucleotides: 7. CDR3 sequence: CASSSAWTGNSPLHF. CDR3 nucleotides: TGTGCCAGCAGCAGCGCTTGGACAGGGAATTCACCCCTCCACTTT.

The chain links TRBV10-1 to TRBJ2-1, with 8 positions matching TRBD2. Unmatched junction bases numbered 10, after V lost 10 bases and J lost 5 bases. CDR3 length equals 14 residues. The V gene's germline CDR1 is WNHNN and CDR2 SYGVQD (reference sequence). As DNA, the CDR3 is TGCGCCATCGATCACCCGGGACTAGACAATGAGCAGTTCTTC. Its translation is CAIDHPGLDNEQFF.

The rearrangement uses TRBV11-3 and TRBJ2-5, with a possible D match to TRBD1 (6 bases). The CDR3 consists of 14 residues. The germline V gene encodes CDR1 SGHNT and CDR2 YENEEA. Trimming removed 0 bases at V and 5 bases at J, with 10 bases between. CDR3 region: CASSLEGADETQYF. The CDR3 DNA reads as TGTGCCAGCAGCTTAGAGGGGGCGGATGAGACCCAGTACTTC.

This chain uses TRBV20-1 with TRBJ2-1; D possibly corresponds to TRBD2 (6 bases). CDR1 is DFQATT and CDR2 is SNEGSKA in the germline V gene (reference sequence). V was trimmed by 3 bases and J by 0 bases, leaving 12 bases between them. The CDR3 spans 15 residues. The CDR3 region is CSASDPAGSYNEQFF. The CDR3 bases are TGCAGTGCTAGTGACCCAGCGGGCTCCTACAATGAGCAGTTCTTC.

The chain is built from TRBV5-1 and TRBJ2-7; D not certain. CDR1 is SGHRS and CDR2 is YFSETQ in the germline V gene. The CDR3 length is 12 residues. V lost 4 bases, J lost 5 bases, and 10 bases lay in between. CDR3 DNA: TGCGCCAGCAGCCCTGCCAGTAACGAGCAGTACTTC. Translation gives CASSPASNEQYF.

The V and J genes are TRBV5-4 and TRBJ2-5; 10 bases map to TRBD2. Germline V lookup: CDR1 SGHNT, CDR2 YYREEE (reference sequence). The CDR3 has 14 residues. J gave up 3 bases and V 7 bases, and 6 bases lay outside the gene matches. The CDR3 DNA sequence: TGTGCCAGCTCCGCTAGCGGGGGAAAAGAGACCCAGTACTTC. It encodes CASSASGGKETQYF.

This sequence joins TRBV7-9 and TRBJ2-1; 12 bases agree with TRBD2. CDR1 SEHNR and CDR2 FQNEAQ come from the germline V gene (reference sequence). V was pared by 0 bases and J by 8 bases, with 2 bases of the junction left unmatched. The CDR3 contains 15 residues. Written as DNA, the CDR3 is TGTGCCAGCAGCTTAGCCCCTAGCGGGAGGGATGAGCAGTTCTTC. Translation: CASSLAPSGRDEQFF. Full variable domain (outside the CDR3, taken from reference TRBV7-9 and TRBJ2-1): DTGVSQNPRHKITKRGQNVTFRCDPISEHNRLYWYRQTLGQGPEFLTYFQNEAQLEKSRLLSDRFSAERPKGSFSTLEIQRTEQGDSAMYLCASSLAPSGRDEQFFGPGTRLTVL.

This clone was observed once. The CDR3 DNA reads as TGTGCCAGCATTTTACAGGGCAACACTGAAGCTTTCTTT. This translates into CASILQGNTEAFF. This chain joins TRBV6-5 and TRBJ1-1, with D perhaps TRBD1 (6 bases). Trimming shortened V by 7 bases and J by 2 bases, and 11 bases separated the two germline ends. This CDR3 comprises 13 residues. Germline CDR1 MNHEY, CDR2 SVGAGI.

Worth noting for this clone: Other DNA sequences within the sample encode an identical CDR3. The chain employs TRBV30 and TRBJ2-5; D not certain. This CDR3 is 13 amino acids long. Trimming took off 0 bases at V and 2 bases at J, with 7 bases between the two ends. Germline assignment: CDR1 GTSNPN and CDR2 SVGIG (reference sequence). CDR3 sequence reads: CAWSVRVQETQYF. Written as DNA, the CDR3 is TGTGCCTGGAGTGTACGGGTACAAGAGACCCAGTACTTC.

V is TRBV19 and J is TRBJ1-1, with TRBD1 identical over 7 bases. Losses at the gene ends were 7 bases for V and 5 bases for J; bases not matched to a gene: 16. In germline, CDR1 is LNHDA, CDR2 SQIVND (reference sequence). This CDR3 region has 16 residues. CDR3 sequence (DNA): TGTGCCAGTACCACGTCGGGCGGCAGGGGGATTACTGAAGCTTTCTTT. It encodes CASTTSGGRGITEAFF.

This chain connects TRBV4-1 to TRBJ2-7, with 9 positions matching TRBD1. Germline V CDR1 and CDR2: MGHRA, YSYEKL. CDR3 length: 15 residues. J was trimmed by 2 bases and V by 3 bases; bases with no gene match: 5. The CDR3 DNA reads TGCGCCAGCAGCCACCCGGGACAGGGTACCTACGAGCAGTACTTC. Its protein product is CASSHPGQGTYEQYF.

The chain carries TRBV10-3 and TRBJ1-6; D ambiguous. The CDR3 is 14 amino acids. Between the trimmed V and J ends, which lost 1 base and 10 bases, there was a span of 11 bases. The germline V gene encodes CDR1 ENHRY and CDR2 SYGVKD. CDR3 nucleotides: TGTGCCATCAGTGAGTTGCGGGAATGGTCACCCCTCCACTTT. This sequence encodes CAISELREWSPLHF.

J is TRBJ1-1 and V is TRBV2; maybe TRBD1 (6 bases). The germline gives CDR1 SNHLY, CDR2 FYNNEI. The CDR3 runs 13 residues. V was cut by 6 bases and J by 3 bases, with 11 bases left in between. CDR3 amino acids: CASRSGAYTEAFF. The CDR3 DNA reads TGTGCCAGCAGATCAGGGGCCTACACTGAAGCTTTCTTT. Together with reference TRBV2 and TRBJ1-1, the CDR3 gives the full variable domain: EPEVTQTPSHQVTQMGQEVILRCVPISNHLYFYWYRQILGQKVEFLVSFYNNEISEKSEIFDDQFSVERPDGSNFTLKIRSTKLEDSAMYFCASRSGAYTEAFFGQGTRLTVV.

This clone occurred a few times. The CDR3 nucleotides read TGTGCCAGTACCCAGGGGCATTCACCCCTCCACTTT. Encoded protein: CASTQGHSPLHF. This chain connects TRBV19 to TRBJ1-6; the D gene is possibly TRBD1 (6 bases). V was shortened by 7 bases and J by 8 bases, with 9 bases between the two germline ends. The germline gives CDR1 LNHDA, CDR2 SQIVND (reference sequence). CDR3 length equals 12 residues. The variable domain in full, with the rest retrieved from reference TRBV19 and TRBJ1-6, is DGGITQSPKYLFRKEGQNVTLSCEQNLNHDAMYWYRQDPGQGLRLIYYSQIVNDFQKGDIAEGYSVSREKKESFPLTVTSAQKNPTAFYLCASTQGHSPLHFGNGTRLTVT.

This clone was seen more than once but under ten times. The V and J genes are TRBV6-5 and TRBJ2-7; D unclear. V was trimmed by 9 bases and J by 2 bases, leaving 11 bases between them. The length of the CDR3 is 12 residues. Germline-derived CDR1 and CDR2 are MNHEY and SVGAGI. The CDR3 region is CASPGSPYEQYF. Here the CDR3 DNA reads TGTGCCAGTCCAGGCTCCCCCTACGAGCAGTACTTC.

This clone came up once. The chain uses TRBV5-4 and TRBJ2-1; 12 positions agree with TRBD2. CDR1 is SGHNT and CDR2 is YYREEE in the germline V gene (reference sequence). The CDR3 sequence is 14 residues long. The V segment lost 3 bases and the J segment 8 bases; nucleotides outside the gene matches: 3. The CDR3 bases are TGTGCCAGCAGCTCGACTAGCGGGAGCTATGAGCAGTTCTTC. It codes for CASSSTSGSYEQFF.

The chain joins TRBV5-1 to TRBJ2-7, with a possible D match to TRBD1 (6 bases). The germline gives CDR1 SGHRS, CDR2 YFSETQ. V lost 4 bases, J lost 6 bases, and 20 bases lay in between. This CDR3 contains 15 residues. Written as DNA, the CDR3 is TGCGCCAGCAGCCCGACTCCGGGGAAAGGGGGCGAGCAGTACTTC. This codes for CASSPTPGKGGEQYF. The complete variable domain, with remaining parts taken from reference TRBV5-1 and TRBJ2-7, reads KAGVTQTPRYLIKTRGQQVTLSCSPISGHRSVSWYQQTPGQGLQFLFEYFSETQRNKGNFPGRFSGRQFSNSRSEMNVSTLELGDSALYLCASSPTPGKGGEQYFGPGTRLTVT.

CDR3 nucleotide sequence: TGTGCCAGCAGCGCGGCGGGACCCGGGACAGGGTGGTTCTTC. Protein: CASSAAGPGTGWFF. The chain combines TRBV11-2 with TRBJ2-1, with 9 bases that match TRBD1. Trimming removed 5 bases from V and 15 bases from J; junction bases left unmatched: 14. This CDR3 region has 14 residues. Germline-derived CDR1 and CDR2 are SGHAT and FQNNGV.